The 29 T cell receptor beta chains listed next were all sequenced from one sample in a study of blood T cell repertoires in COVID-19. The data were produced by immunoSEQ multiplex PCR, yet TCRdb's version contains in-frame clones alone and is incomplete. This sample carries about 200,000 clones, approximately 81% of them seen once, and the ten largest clones take around 20%. Sequenced input: PBMCs or T cells enriched from blood (not recorded which). The receptors derive from a man aged 40-49 years who had recovered from COVID-19.

V is TRBV10-1 and J is TRBJ2-1; D gene ambiguous. In germline, CDR1 is WNHNN, CDR2 SYGVQD (reference sequence). The CDR3 covers 16 residues. The V and J ends lost 2 bases and 4 bases respectively, with 15 bases between them. The CDR3 region is CASSELGLNGYNEQFF. The CDR3 nucleotides read TGCGCCAGCAGTGAGCTAGGTCTAAATGGATACAATGAGCAGTTCTTC.

The chain recombines TRBV9 with TRBJ2-2; a possible D gene is TRBD2 (6 bases). V was shortened by 0 bases and J by 1 base, with 16 bases between the two germline ends. Germline lookup yields CDR1 SGDLS and CDR2 YYNGEE. The CDR3 totals 18 residues. CDR3 nucleotide sequence: TGTGCCAGCAGCGTAGAACCCGCGGGACGCGGGAACACCGGGGAGCTGTTTTTT. This gives the protein CASSVEPAGRGNTGELFF.

The chain has TRBV10-3 and TRBJ2-7, with 7 positions matching TRBD2. This CDR3 spans 16 amino acids. The V segment lost 3 bases and the J segment 4 bases; nucleotides outside the gene matches: 12. Germline-derived CDR1 and CDR2 are ENHRY and SYGVKD. CDR3 sequence: CAISESGGTKLYEQYF. In DNA, the CDR3 is TGTGCCATCAGTGAATCAGGCGGGACTAAGCTATACGAGCAGTACTTC.

J is TRBJ2-1 and V is TRBV5-1; perhaps TRBD2 as D (6 bases). V lost 2 bases, J lost 13 bases, and 19 bases lay in between. The CDR3 consists of 14 residues. From germline, CDR1 is SGHRS and CDR2 YFSETQ. The CDR3 nucleotides read TGCGCCAGCAGCTTCGGGACTGGACAACTGGCTCAGTTCTTC. Protein product: CASSFGTGQLAQFF.

The rearrangement links TRBV4-1 to TRBJ1-5; 7 nucleotides align to TRBD1. J was trimmed by 7 bases and V by 1 base; bases with no gene match: 10. CDR1 MGHRA and CDR2 YSYEKL come from the germline V gene. The CDR3 runs to 16 residues. The CDR3 DNA is TGCGCCAGCAGCCAAGGACAGGGTTCATCCGGACAGCCCCAGCATTTT. It specifies CASSQGQGSSGQPQHF.

The chain has TRBV7-8 and TRBJ2-4; 13 bases are shared with TRBD2. The CDR3 loop spans 18 amino acids. CDR1 SGHVS and CDR2 FQNEAQ come from the germline V gene. The junction had 5 bases not matched to a gene; V was cut back by 1 base and J by 2 bases. The CDR3 DNA reads as TGTGCCAGCAGCTTAGTGTTGACTAGCGGGAGGACCAAAAACATTCAGTACTTC. Its translation: CASSLVLTSGRTKNIQYF.

V is TRBV7-2 and J is TRBJ2-2; 10 positions match TRBD2. Losses at the gene ends were 2 bases for V and 7 bases for J; bases not matched to a gene: 10. CDR3 length: 17 residues. CDR1 and CDR2 from the germline V gene are SGHTA and FQGNSA. The DNA for the CDR3 is TGTGCCAGCAGCTTAATATCCAGCGGGAGGGCCGGCGGGGAGCTGTTTTTT. The encoded protein is CASSLISSGRAGGELFF.

This chain uses TRBV2 with TRBJ2-1; 11 positions match TRBD2. V shed 6 bases, J shed 3 bases, and the junction held 7 bases outside the gene matches. Germline values: CDR1 SNHLY, CDR2 FYNNEI. This CDR3 is 16 amino acids long. The chain's CDR3 is CASRGGTSGYYNEQFF. The CDR3 DNA sequence: TGTGCCAGCAGGGGGGGGACTAGCGGATACTACAATGAGCAGTTCTTC.

The chain recombines TRBV7-2 with TRBJ2-2; the match to TRBD1 covers 7 bases. The CDR3 has 15 amino acids. In germline, CDR1 is SGHTA, CDR2 FQGNSA. Trimming removed 5 bases from V and 3 bases from J; junction bases left unmatched: 6. CDR3 coding DNA: TGTGCCAGCAGCCCTAGACAGGGAGACACCGGGGAGCTGTTTTTT. Protein sequence: CASSPRQGDTGELFF.

J is TRBJ2-2 and V is TRBV2; a weak D match, TRBD1 (7 bases). Trimming shortened V by 8 bases and J by 4 bases, and 20 bases separated the two germline ends. CDR1 is SNHLY and CDR2 is FYNNEI in the germline V gene. The CDR3 is 16 amino acids. The chain's CDR3 is CASQGDAGFGTGELFF. The CDR3 DNA follows: TGTGCCAGCCAGGGGGACGCGGGGTTCGGCACCGGGGAGCTGTTTTTT.

The chain uses TRBV29-1 and TRBJ1-1; the match to TRBD1 covers 7 bases. CDR3 size: 14 residues. Germline V gene lookup returns CDR1 SQVTM and CDR2 ANQGSEA. Trimming took 6 bases from V and 4 from J; bases not matched to a gene: 11. As DNA, the CDR3 is TGCAGCGTCCCGACAGGGATTGGTGCCACTGAAGCTTTCTTT. Encoded protein: CSVPTGIGATEAFF. Using reference TRBV29-1 and TRBJ1-1 for the parts outside the CDR3, the full variable domain is SAVISQKPSRDICQRGTSLTIQCQVDSQVTMMFWYRQQPGQSLTLIATANQGSEATYESGFVIDKFPISRPNLTFSTLTVSNMSPEDSSIYLCSVPTGIGATEAFFGQGTRLTVV.

J is TRBJ2-3 and V is TRBV7-2; a weak D match, TRBD2 (7 bases). Germline CDR1 SGHTA, CDR2 FQGNSA. The CDR3 length is 16 residues. V was cut by 2 bases and J by 5 bases, with 17 bases left in between. DNA of the CDR3: TGTGCCAGCAGCTTAAATCCCGGGGAGGGGGGAGATACGCAGTATTTT. This encodes CASSLNPGEGGDTQYF. Supplemented by reference TRBV7-2 and TRBJ2-3, the full variable domain reads GAGVSQSPSNKVTEKGKDVELRCDPISGHTALYWYRQSLGQGLEFLIYFQGNSAPDKSGLPSDRFSAERTGGSVSTLTIQRTQQEDSAVYLCASSLNPGEGGDTQYFGPGTRLTVL.

V usage is TRBV29-1 and J usage is TRBJ2-1; 8 nucleotides match TRBD1. The CDR3 contains 14 residues. V dropped 5 bases and J dropped 3; count of bases not matched to a gene: 6. CDR1 and CDR2 from the germline V gene are SQVTM and ANQGSEA. The CDR3 region is CSVMDRAGYNEQFF. CDR3 nucleotides: TGCAGCGTTATGGACAGGGCAGGCTACAATGAGCAGTTCTTC.

The chain combines TRBV19 with TRBJ2-1; TRBD1 matches at 8 bases. CDR1 is LNHDA, CDR2 SQIVND, per germline (reference sequence). CDR3 length: 16 residues. Losses at the gene ends were 5 bases for V and 5 bases for J; bases not matched to a gene: 11. CDR3: CASSPRWTGNDNEQFF. DNA of the CDR3: TGTGCCAGTAGTCCCCGCTGGACAGGGAACGACAATGAGCAGTTCTTC.

This rearrangement joins TRBV10-3 to TRBJ1-5; 8 positions match TRBD1. The CDR3 spans 15 residues. V lost 0 bases and J lost 7; bases outside the gene matches: 5. Germline CDR1 reads ENHRY; CDR2 reads SYGVKD. The DNA of the CDR3 is TGTGCCATCAGTGAGTCGATTGGGACAGGACAGCCCCAGCATTTT. Encoded protein: CAISESIGTGQPQHF.

The chain carries TRBV10-3 and TRBJ1-2; the D gene is possibly TRBD1 (6 bases). The V gene's germline CDR1 is ENHRY and CDR2 SYGVKD. This CDR3 has 14 residues. Trimming took 3 bases from V and 6 from J, leaving 14 bases between them. CDR3 protein: CAISDYTGKDGYTF. The CDR3 DNA reads as TGTGCCATCAGTGACTACACAGGGAAGGATGGCTACACCTTC.

This chain connects TRBV9 to TRBJ2-3; 10 positions agree with TRBD1. V was clipped by 3 bases and J by 2 bases; unmatched bases: 12. This CDR3 is built from 18 residues. Germline V gene data show CDR1 as SGDLS and CDR2 as YYNGEE. Here the CDR3 DNA reads TGTGCCAGCAGCGATCCCACGGCGGGACAGGGGTACACAGATACGCAGTATTTT. Encoded protein: CASSDPTAGQGYTDTQYF.

V and J are TRBV2 and TRBJ2-2; 9 bases map to TRBD1. J gave up 4 bases and V 8 bases, and 2 bases lay outside the gene matches. The CDR3 sequence is 13 residues long. The germline V gene encodes CDR1 SNHLY and CDR2 FYNNEI. This chain's CDR3 is CASGTGITGELFF. The DNA of the CDR3 is TGTGCCAGCGGGACAGGGATCACCGGGGAGCTGTTTTTT.

The rearrangement joins TRBV6-5 to TRBJ2-7; TRBD1 agrees at 8 bases. Trimming took 0 bases from V and 7 from J; bases not matched to a gene: 8. This CDR3 region has 15 residues. Germline-derived CDR1 and CDR2 are MNHEY and SVGAGI. The CDR3 nucleotides read TGTGCCAGCAGTTACTCCGTCAGGGGGCTCGGAGAGCAGTACTTC. As protein: CASSYSVRGLGEQYF.

This clone has just one count. V is TRBV24-1 and J is TRBJ2-1, with D perhaps matching TRBD1 (6 bases). Germline lookup yields CDR1 KGHDR and CDR2 SFDVKD. The V gene lost 6 bases and the J gene lost 6 bases, with 14 bases spanning the gap. The CDR3 runs 14 residues. Written as DNA, the CDR3 is TGTGCCACCAGTAACAGGGCTTCGATCAATGAGCAGTTCTTC. Protein product: CATSNRASINEQFF.

This clone showed up just once. V is TRBV5-1 and J is TRBJ2-3, with 12 bases that match TRBD2. CDR1 is SGHRS and CDR2 is YFSETQ in the germline V gene. The CDR3 totals 16 residues. V dropped 8 bases and J dropped 4; count of bases not matched to a gene: 11. In DNA, the CDR3 is TGCGCCAGTTCTCTTCTGACTAGCGGGAGCGCAGATACGCAGTATTTT. Its translation: CASSLLTSGSADTQYF. Full variable domain (remainder filled in from reference TRBV5-1 and TRBJ2-3): KAGVTQTPRYLIKTRGQQVTLSCSPISGHRSVSWYQQTPGQGLQFLFEYFSETQRNKGNFPGRFSGRQFSNSRSEMNVSTLELGDSALYLCASSLLTSGSADTQYFGPGTRLTVL.

With respect to this clone: No DNA is shown, since the ends of the CDR3 on it are uncertain; the CDR3 is the one TCRdb lists. The chain uses TRBV12-2 and TRBJ2-1; TRBD1 is taken as the D call from the table, unchecked against the DNA. TRBV12-2 is a pseudogene. The CDR3 contains 21 residues when both ends are counted. This CDR3 reads CASRLGVGQGFGSGIFNEQFF.

The chain has TRBV14 and TRBJ1-4, with TRBD1 identical over 8 bases. Per germline, CDR1 SGHDN and CDR2 FVKESK. This CDR3 comprises 15 residues. Losses at the gene ends were 4 bases for V and 7 bases for J; bases not matched to a gene: 8. The CDR3 DNA reads as TGTGCCAGCAGCCCCCTGACAGGGGTGACTGAAAAACTGTTTTTT. Encoded protein: CASSPLTGVTEKLFF.

The chain recombines TRBV9 with TRBJ1-3; D is unresolved. The CDR3 has 16 residues. Germline V gene data show CDR1 as SGDLS and CDR2 as YYNGEE. V was trimmed by 0 bases and J by 6 bases, leaving 16 bases between them. CDR3 sequence: CASSVDLRERPNTIYF. CDR3 sequence (DNA): TGTGCCAGCAGCGTAGATTTGAGGGAAAGGCCAAACACCATATATTTT.

V is TRBV30 and J is TRBJ2-7; D gene ambiguous. V was cut by 0 bases and J by 4 bases, with 16 bases left in between. Germline V gene lookup returns CDR1 GTSNPN and CDR2 SVGIG (reference sequence). This CDR3 is built from 15 residues. CDR3 nucleotides: TGTGCCTGGAGTGTACACTTAGGTCCCGGGTACGAGCAGTACTTC. It specifies CAWSVHLGPGYEQYF.

J is TRBJ1-1 and V is TRBV10-3; D gene unclear. Germline values: CDR1 ENHRY, CDR2 SYGVKD. The CDR3 spans 13 residues. V shed 5 bases and J shed 1 base, with 8 bases lying between them. The CDR3 loop reads CAISREQNTEAFF. The CDR3 DNA sequence: TGTGCCATCAGTCGCGAGCAGAACACTGAAGCTTTCTTT.

The chain is built from TRBV20-1 and TRBJ1-3; D is uncertain. Germline-derived CDR1 and CDR2 are DFQATT and SNEGSKA (reference sequence). The CDR3 runs 11 residues. V was clipped by 6 bases and J by 4 bases, with 7 bases between them. The CDR3 region is CSASRGNTIYF. The CDR3, as DNA: TGCAGTGCAAGCAGGGGAAACACCATATATTTT.

The chain joins TRBV4-2 to TRBJ1-5, with 7 bases fitting TRBD1. V lost 3 bases, J lost 7 bases, and 9 bases stayed unmatched. The CDR3 runs 15 residues. CDR1 and CDR2 (germline): LGHNA, YNFKEQ. CDR3 in amino acids: CASSQEQGSGQPQHF. The CDR3 DNA reads as TGTGCCAGCAGCCAGGAACAGGGGTCAGGACAGCCCCAGCATTTT.

The chain uses TRBV7-2 and TRBJ2-1; maybe TRBD2 (6 bases). V was cut by 3 bases and J by 12 bases, with 15 bases left in between. The CDR3 has 13 amino acids. Germline CDR1 is SGHTA and CDR2 is FQGNSA. The CDR3 is CASSLGTGRGQFF. Written as DNA, the CDR3 is TGTGCCAGCAGCTTGGGGACGGGGCGGGGGCAGTTCTTC.